These 5 T cell receptor beta chains were sequenced from one sample in a study of T cell responses to AZD1222 COVID-19 vaccine. This table comes from immunoSEQ multiplex PCR, and its TCRdb copy is limited to in-frame clones, with some not included. The sample holds over 95,000 clones, 90% to 95% seen once. Sequences were derived from peripheral blood, sampled on day 0 of AZD1222 vaccination. Receptor source: an adult in good health.

J is TRBJ2-5 and V is TRBV3-1 (or the pseudogene TRBV3-2), with 8 bases that match TRBD2. Germline CDR1 LGHDT, CDR2 YNNKEL (reference sequence). CDR3 size: 16 residues. V lost 3 bases to trimming and J lost 5 bases; unmatched junction nucleotides: 11. The CDR3 here is CASSQIRGGPWETQYF. CDR3 bases: TGTGCCAGCAGCCAGATACGCGGGGGGCCCTGGGAGACCCAGTACTTC.

Points on this clone: Other DNA sequences in the sample encode the same CDR3. The J gene is TRBJ1-4, the V gene TRBV18, with D unresolved. V lost 3 bases to trimming and J lost 0 bases, with 5 bases between them. The CDR3 runs to 14 residues. Germline CDR1 and CDR2: KGHSH and LQKENI. This CDR3 is CASSPRATNEKLFF. The CDR3 bases are TGTGCCAGCTCACCCCGTGCAACTAATGAAAAACTGTTTTTT. Full variable domain (remainder filled in from reference TRBV18 and TRBJ1-4): NAGVMQNPRHLVRRRGQEARLRCSPMKGHSHVYWYRQLPEEGLKFMVYLQKENIIDESGMPKERFSAEFPKEGPSILRIQQVVRGDSAAYFCASSPRATNEKLFFGSGTQLSVL.

This chain uses TRBV19 with TRBJ1-1; D is unresolved. Trimming pared 2 bases from V and 3 bases from J, leaving 19 bases between. This CDR3 region has 17 residues. Looked up from germline, CDR1 is LNHDA and CDR2 is SQIVND (reference sequence). The CDR3 reads CASSITAELGSHTEAFF. The CDR3 nucleotides read TGTGCCAGTAGTATAACAGCTGAACTGGGCTCACACACTGAAGCTTTCTTT.

The rearrangement links TRBV27 to TRBJ2-4; no clear D. Germline V gene sequence: CDR1 MNHEY, CDR2 SMNVEV (reference sequence). CDR3 length: 15 residues. The germline V and J ends were trimmed by 5 bases and 1 base, with 12 bases remaining between them. The CDR3 loop reads CASSPRLLAKNIQYF. CDR3 nucleotide sequence: TGTGCCAGCAGTCCCCGGTTGCTGGCCAAAAACATTCAGTACTTC.

Only one count was recorded for this clone. The V gene is TRBV6-5, the J gene TRBJ1-3; D unresolved. Germline V CDR1 and CDR2: MNHEY, SVGAGI. The CDR3 runs 15 residues. Trimming stripped 6 bases from V and 6 bases from J, with 18 bases between. CDR3 in amino acids: CASSTYSGMANTIYF. The CDR3 nucleotides are TGTGCCAGCAGCACCTACTCAGGAATGGCAAACACCATATATTTT.